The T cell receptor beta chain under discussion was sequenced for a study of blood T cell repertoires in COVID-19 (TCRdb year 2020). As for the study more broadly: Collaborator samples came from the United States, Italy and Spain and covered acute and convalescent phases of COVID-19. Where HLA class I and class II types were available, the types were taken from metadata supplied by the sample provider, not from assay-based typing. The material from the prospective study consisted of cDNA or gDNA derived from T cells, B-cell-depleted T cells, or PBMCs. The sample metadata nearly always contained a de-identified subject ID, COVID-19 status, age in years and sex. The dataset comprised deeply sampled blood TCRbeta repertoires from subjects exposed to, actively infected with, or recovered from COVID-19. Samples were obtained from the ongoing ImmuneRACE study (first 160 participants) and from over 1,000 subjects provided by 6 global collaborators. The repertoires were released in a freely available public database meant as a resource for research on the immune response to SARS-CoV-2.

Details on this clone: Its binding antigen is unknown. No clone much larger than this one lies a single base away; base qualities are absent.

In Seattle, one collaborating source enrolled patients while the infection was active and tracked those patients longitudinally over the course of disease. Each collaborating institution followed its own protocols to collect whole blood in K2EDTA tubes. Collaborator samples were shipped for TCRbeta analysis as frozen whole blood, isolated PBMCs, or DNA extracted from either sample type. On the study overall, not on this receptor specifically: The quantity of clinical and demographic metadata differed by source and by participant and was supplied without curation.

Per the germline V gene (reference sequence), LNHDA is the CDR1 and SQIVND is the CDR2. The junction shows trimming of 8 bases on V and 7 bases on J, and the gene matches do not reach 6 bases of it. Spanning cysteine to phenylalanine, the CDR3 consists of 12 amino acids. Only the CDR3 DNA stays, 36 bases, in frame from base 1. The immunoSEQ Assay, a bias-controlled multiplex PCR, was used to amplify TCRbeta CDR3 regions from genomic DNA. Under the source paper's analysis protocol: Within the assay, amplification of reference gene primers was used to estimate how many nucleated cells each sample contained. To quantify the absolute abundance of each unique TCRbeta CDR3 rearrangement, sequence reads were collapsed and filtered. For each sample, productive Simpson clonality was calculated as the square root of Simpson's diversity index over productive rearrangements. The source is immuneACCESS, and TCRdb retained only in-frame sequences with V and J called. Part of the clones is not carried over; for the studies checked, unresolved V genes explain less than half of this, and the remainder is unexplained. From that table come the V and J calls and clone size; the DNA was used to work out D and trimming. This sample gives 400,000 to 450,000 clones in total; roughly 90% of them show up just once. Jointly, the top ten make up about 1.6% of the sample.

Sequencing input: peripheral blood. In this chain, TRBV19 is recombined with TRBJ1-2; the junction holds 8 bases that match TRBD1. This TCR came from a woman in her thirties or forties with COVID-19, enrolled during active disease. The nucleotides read TGTGCCAGTCGCTCAGGGGGCCGTGGCTACACCTTC. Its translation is CASRSGGRGYTF.